Following are 17 T cell receptor beta chains from one sample sequenced in a study of a mutant IDH1 vaccine in newly diagnosed glioma. Their cognate antigens are unknown. Sample time point: week 47, end of study. Vaccination used 300 ug of mutant IDH1 20-mer peptide per dose, with topical imiquimod. The assay was immunoSEQ multiplex PCR, and TCRdb's table has in-frame clones only and misses some. The profile shows about 34,000 clones, around 87% of them singletons. This sample comprised PBMCs, obtained from a glioma patient whose treatment included an IDH1 peptide vaccine. Receptors were obtained from a woman aged 25-40 years with glioma.

This chain joins TRBV6-5 and TRBJ2-7; 11 bases fit TRBD2. Germline lookup yields CDR1 MNHEY and CDR2 SVGAGI. V gave up 4 bases and J gave up 0 bases; unmatched junction bases: 5. The CDR3 is made up of 16 amino acids. In DNA form, the CDR3 reads TGTGCCAGCAGTTCTAGCGGGGGGTCGAGCTCCTACGAGCAGTACTTC. Amino acids: CASSSSGGSSSYEQYF.

The rearrangement joins TRBV6-6 to TRBJ1-4; possibly TRBD1 for D (5 bases). Germline CDR1 and CDR2: MNHNY and SVGAGI (reference sequence). This CDR3 comprises 16 residues. V dropped 4 bases and J dropped 7 bases, with 19 bases sitting between them. The CDR3 region has the DNA TGTGCCAGCAGTTCCGGCGGATGGGGGGATCGTGAAAAACTGTTTTTT. Protein product: CASSSGGWGDREKLFF.

This clone was picked up one time. J is TRBJ1-1 and V is TRBV6-5; 9 bases map to TRBD1. V lost 6 bases, J lost 1 base, and 3 bases stayed unmatched. The V gene's germline CDR1 is MNHEY and CDR2 SVGAGI. The length of the CDR3 is 14 residues. Here the CDR3 DNA reads TGTGCCAGCAGAGGGACAGGGAGGAACACTGAAGCTTTCTTT. Translated: CASRGTGRNTEAFF.

The V call is TRBV19, the J call TRBJ1-4, with D unclear. The CDR3 is 16 amino acids. CDR1 LNHDA and CDR2 SQIVND come from the germline V gene (reference sequence). V lost 2 bases to trimming and J lost 0 bases, with 10 bases between them. The CDR3 region is CASSIWPSATNEKLFF. CDR3 in DNA: TGTGCCAGTAGTATATGGCCGAGTGCAACTAATGAAAAACTGTTTTTT.

The chain carries TRBV7-9 and TRBJ1-1, with 8 bases that match TRBD1. J lost 4 bases, V lost 5 bases, and 9 bases had no gene match. CDR3 length: 15 amino acids. Looked up from germline, CDR1 is SEHNR and CDR2 is FQNEAQ (reference sequence). The CDR3 nucleotides are TGTGCCAGCAGCGATAGGACAGGGAGGATCACTGAAGCTTTCTTT. This translates into CASSDRTGRITEAFF.

The chain couples TRBV19 to TRBJ1-5, with D unclear. Per germline, CDR1 LNHDA and CDR2 SQIVND (reference sequence). Trimming pared 1 base from V and 4 bases from J, leaving 8 bases between. This CDR3 spans 14 amino acids. For the CDR3, the DNA is TGTGCCAGTAGTATAGTAGGAGGGAATCAGCCCCAGCATTTT. This gives the protein CASSIVGGNQPQHF.

The chain employs TRBV5-1 and TRBJ2-2; D is ambiguous. Germline V gene sequence: CDR1 SGHRS, CDR2 YFSETQ. CDR3 length: 13 amino acids. The ends were cut back, 3 bases at V and 5 bases at J, with 8 bases in the middle. The CDR3 is CASSSSMTGELFF. Written as DNA, the CDR3 is TGCGCCAGCAGCTCATCTATGACCGGGGAGCTGTTTTTT.

V and J are TRBV5-1 and TRBJ1-1; 9 nucleotides line up with TRBD1. CDR1 and CDR2 (germline): SGHRS, YFSETQ. With 4 bases clipped from V and 6 bases from J, the junction kept 4 bases outside the gene matches. This CDR3 region has 13 residues. CDR3 nucleotides: TGCGCCAGCAGCCAGGACAGGGGCGCTGAAGCTTTCTTT. Translating gives CASSQDRGAEAFF.

J is TRBJ2-7 and V is TRBV6-1; maybe TRBD2 (6 bases). The V end was cut by 1 base, the J end by 7 bases, with 8 bases between. CDR1 is MNHNS and CDR2 is SASEGT in the germline V gene. CDR3 length: 12 residues. The CDR3 reads CASSEVGGEQYF. The CDR3 nucleotides are TGTGCCAGCAGTGAAGTGGGGGGAGAGCAGTACTTC.

The genes are TRBV28 and TRBJ2-7, with D unclear. Per the germline V gene, CDR1 is MDHEN and CDR2 is SYDVKM. Deletions cut 2 bases from V and 3 bases from J, with 8 bases between. There are 13 residues in the CDR3. The CDR3 nucleotides read TGTGCCAGCAGTTTAGGAACCTTCTACGAGCAGTACTTC. It yields the protein CASSLGTFYEQYF.

The chain recombines TRBV29-1 with TRBJ2-2; TRBD1 is a possible D gene (6 bases). The CDR3 has 14 amino acids. Germline V gives CDR1 SQVTM, CDR2 ANQGSEA. V gave up 5 bases and J gave up 6 bases, with 16 bases separating them. The CDR3 nucleotides are TGCAGCGTTTCGCGGACAGCCTACGCCGGGGAGCTGTTTTTT. Translated: CSVSRTAYAGELFF.

This chain uses TRBV5-6 with TRBJ1-3; D ambiguous. From germline, CDR1 is SGHDT and CDR2 YYEEEE. The length of the CDR3 is 15 residues. Trimming removed 1 base from V and 0 bases from J, with 8 bases in between. This chain's CDR3 is CASSLIEVSGNTIYF. DNA for the CDR3: TGTGCCAGCAGCTTGATTGAGGTCTCTGGAAACACCATATATTTT.

The chain uses TRBV29-1 and TRBJ1-4; D ambiguous. Germline CDR1 SQVTM, CDR2 ANQGSEA. Trimming pared 7 bases from V and 4 bases from J, leaving 19 bases between. The CDR3 has 15 residues. CDR3 nucleotide sequence: TGCAGCGCAAAGTTGCCCTCGGCCGGTAATGAAAAACTGTTTTTT. It encodes CSAKLPSAGNEKLFF.

This clone was picked up a small number of times. The chain couples TRBV9 to TRBJ1-2, with unresolved D. The germline V and J ends were trimmed by 5 bases and 4 bases, with 12 bases remaining between them. The CDR3 sequence is 13 residues long. Germline V gene sequence: CDR1 SGDLS, CDR2 YYNGEE. CDR3 residues: CASSGKAGYGYTF. Here the CDR3 DNA reads TGTGCCAGCAGTGGGAAGGCGGGCTATGGCTACACCTTC.

The CDR3 is CASSGIGSNQPQHF. The CDR3 region has the DNA TGTGCCAGCAGCGGTATAGGTAGCAATCAGCCCCAGCATTTT. V and J are TRBV6-1 and TRBJ1-5; D not certain. Germline V gives CDR1 MNHNS, CDR2 SASEGT. CDR3 size: 14 residues. Trimming pared 6 bases from V and 0 bases from J, leaving 9 bases between.

This clone was seen once. V usage is TRBV29-1 and J usage is TRBJ1-2; D is ambiguous. V lost 4 bases, J lost 7 bases, and 10 bases lay in between. Germline V gene lookup returns CDR1 SQVTM and CDR2 ANQGSEA. The CDR3 sequence is 11 residues long. The CDR3 spells CSVVSGLGYTF. The DNA of the CDR3 is TGCAGCGTTGTGTCGGGCCTTGGCTACACCTTC.

The V and J genes are TRBV6-1 and TRBJ1-1, with D uncertain. This CDR3 is built from 12 residues. Germline-derived CDR1 and CDR2 are MNHNS and SASEGT. V was trimmed by 4 bases and J by 5 bases, leaving 8 bases between them. CDR3: CASSVGWTEAFF. The CDR3 bases are TGTGCCAGCAGTGTAGGATGGACTGAAGCTTTCTTT.